This entry features one TCR beta chain sequence. Its target is unknown. These data originate in a study of T cell responses to AZD1222 COVID-19 vaccine. V shed 0 bases and J shed 5 bases, with 10 bases lying between them. The CDR3 is 14 amino acids. CDR1 is SNHLY, CDR2 FYNNEI, per germline. Study outcomes and limitations: Close to half of all spike-specific TCRs reportedly target regions of the variants that are unmutated. With dominance at 160-218 and 743-854, vaccine-associated CD4 TCRs spanned spike. Repertoires were obtained solely post-peak T cell response.

Only in-frame clones appear in the TCRdb table, and some are missing; sequencing was by immunoSEQ multiplex PCR. The table lists about 130,000 clones, 90% to 95% of them singletons. The chain links TRBV2 to TRBJ2-5, with D hard to call. The clonotype was recovered from an adult in good health. Sequencing was performed on peripheral blood, taken on day 0 of AZD1222 vaccination. The CDR3 reads CASSEAWTRETQYF. In nucleotides, the CDR3 is TGTGCCAGCAGTGAAGCGTGGACCCGGGAGACCCAGTACTTC.